This TCR beta chain is drawn from a study of regulatory T cells in long-lasting Graves disease. The study, taken as a whole, reports: Fewer public clonotypes were shared by new patients (approximately 1,000) than by persistent patients (roughly 2,500).

Time point meaning: newly diagnosed GD, antithyroid drugs for less than 3 months. Following extraction of RNA from PBMCs, that RNA was used to make the TCR library. Arm-PCR of CDR3 regions with iRepertoire HTBI primers generated TCR beta libraries. TCRdb processed the multiplex PCR reads anew with MiXCR; each CDR3 protein has one entry. The sample consists of fewer than 450,000 distinct CDR3 sequences, approximately 16% of them appearing once. As regards this clonotype: Its target is unknown.

Separately, the same data were catalogued under a study of T cells in Graves' hyperthyroidism and ophthalmopathy. That source notes: A set of HTBI primers served as the primers for a first-round RT-PCR of the TCR CDR3.

This material consisted of peripheral blood mononuclear cells (PBMCs), taken at new diagnosis, from a patient treated with antithyroid drugs. This TCR was recovered from a woman aged 40 to 49 with Graves disease.

CDR3 nucleotides: TGTGCCAGCAGTTCGGGGACAGCGTCGAATGAAAAACTGTTTTTT. Its protein product is CASSSGTASNEKLFF. V is TRBV12-3 or TRBV12-4 and J is TRBJ1-4; 7 bases match TRBD1. With V trimmed by 4 bases and J by 5 bases, 7 bases remained unmatched. The CDR3 spans 15 residues.